This passage covers 20 T cell receptor beta chains from one sample sequenced in a study of long-term antiretroviral therapy in people with HIV. Survey level was the resolution at which the v3.0 immunoSEQ assay ran. Some clones are missing from TCRdb's copy, which holds only in-frame ones; the method was immunoSEQ multiplex PCR. The profile shows about 21,000 clones, approximately 81% of them singletons. The sample here was unsorted PBMCs, taken 1.9 years after starting antiretroviral therapy. These receptors were obtained from a woman aged 45-60 years with HIV.

The genes are TRBV6-1 and TRBJ1-4; D is ambiguous. Trimming removed 0 bases at V and 3 bases at J, with 8 bases between. Germline assignment: CDR1 MNHNS and CDR2 SASEGT. The CDR3 totals 15 residues. This CDR3 reads CASSEALGSNEKLFF. CDR3 coding DNA: TGTGCCAGCAGTGAAGCGTTGGGATCTAATGAAAAACTGTTTTTT.

The V and J genes are TRBV19 and TRBJ2-7, with a weak D call TRBD1 (6 bases). The CDR3 has 15 residues. Trimming took off 7 bases at V and 1 base at J, with 17 bases between the two ends. Germline CDR1 and CDR2: LNHDA and SQIVND (reference sequence). CDR3 nucleotide sequence: TGTGCCAGTAATACCCCCCTAGACAGGTCCTACGAGCAGTACTTC. This gives the protein CASNTPLDRSYEQYF.

The chain couples TRBV5-6 to TRBJ2-1; 13 nucleotides agree with TRBD2. J was trimmed by 0 bases and V by 4 bases; bases with no gene match: 7. Germline CDR1 reads SGHDT; CDR2 reads YYEEEE. The CDR3 extends over 18 amino acids. The CDR3 nucleotides are TGTGCCAGCAGCCCTCGACTAGCGGGGGGACTCTCCTACAATGAGCAGTTCTTC. Protein sequence: CASSPRLAGGLSYNEQFF. Filled out from reference TRBV5-6 and TRBJ2-1, the complete variable domain reads DAGVTQSPTHLIKTRGQQVTLRCSPKSGHDTVSWYQQALGQGPQFIFQYYEEEERQRGNFPDRFSGHQFPNYSSELNVNALLLGDSALYLCASSPRLAGGLSYNEQFFGPGTRLTVL.

V gene TRBV6-1 combines with J gene TRBJ2-7; D gene uncertain. The germline V and J ends were trimmed by 0 bases and 0 bases, with 9 bases remaining between them. The germline gives CDR1 MNHNS, CDR2 SASEGT. This CDR3 is built from 15 residues. The CDR3 here is CASSEAQDDSYEQYF. The CDR3 DNA sequence: TGTGCCAGCAGTGAAGCGCAGGACGACTCCTACGAGCAGTACTTC.

Comments on this clone: The junction departs from the called germline gene at one end, perhaps through a read error. This sequence joins TRBV7-8 and TRBJ2-5, with 10 bases that match TRBD2. Germline V gives CDR1 SGHVS, CDR2 FQNEAQ. The CDR3 is 16 residues long. CDR3 in amino acids: CASSPRLAGNQGTQYF. The CDR3 DNA is TGTGCCAGCAGCCCAAGACTAGCGGGCAACCAAGGGACCCAGTACTTC.

V gene TRBV28 combines with J gene TRBJ1-3, with TRBD1 identical over 8 bases. V shed 4 bases, J shed 0 bases, and the junction held 5 bases outside the gene matches. This CDR3 has 16 residues. Germline CDR1 is MDHEN and CDR2 is SYDVKM. The CDR3 DNA follows: TGTGCCAGCAGTTCCAGGGGGCTTACCTCTGGAAACACCATATATTTT. Encoded protein: CASSSRGLTSGNTIYF. Supplemented by reference TRBV28 and TRBJ1-3, the full variable domain reads DVKVTQSSRYLVKRTGEKVFLECVQDMDHENMFWYRQDPGLGLRLIYFSYDVKMKEKGDIPEGYSVSREKKERFSLILESASTNQTSMYLCASSSRGLTSGNTIYFGEGSWLTVV.

The gene calls are TRBV6-1 and TRBJ2-2; the match to TRBD2 covers 8 bases. The junction had 0 bases not matched to a gene; V was cut back by 2 bases and J by 1 base. Looked up from germline, CDR1 is MNHNS and CDR2 is SASEGT. This CDR3 comprises 15 residues. This chain's CDR3 is CASSELAGNTGELFF. DNA for the CDR3: TGTGCCAGCAGTGAACTAGCGGGGAACACCGGGGAGCTGTTTTTT.

This rearrangement joins TRBV7-8 to TRBJ2-5; TRBD1 matches at 7 bases. Trimming took 1 base from V and 5 from J; bases not matched to a gene: 4. This CDR3 contains 14 residues. Germline values: CDR1 SGHVS, CDR2 FQNEAQ. The chain's CDR3 is CASSLDRGSETQYF. CDR3 in DNA: TGTGCCAGCAGCTTAGACAGGGGTTCGGAGACCCAGTACTTC.

The V gene is TRBV10-3, the J gene TRBJ2-3; D is possibly TRBD2 (6 bases). CDR3 length equals 13 residues. V shed 10 bases and J shed 1 base, with 12 bases lying between them. Looked up from germline, CDR1 is ENHRY and CDR2 is SYGVKD. CDR3 sequence reads: CASRGIGTDTQYF. In nucleotides, the CDR3 is TGTGCCAGCCGGGGGATCGGCACAGATACGCAGTATTTT.

The CDR3 loop reads CASKEAGRGYTF. The CDR3 bases are TGTGCCAGCAAGGAGGCAGGACGCGGCTACACCTTC. J is TRBJ1-2 and V is TRBV28, with no clear D. V lost 7 bases to trimming and J lost 8 bases, with 14 bases between them. Germline V gene lookup returns CDR1 MDHEN and CDR2 SYDVKM. The length of the CDR3 is 12 residues.

The chain links TRBV28 to TRBJ1-6, with TRBD1 matching 7 bases. CDR1 is MDHEN, CDR2 SYDVKM, per germline. The CDR3 has 16 residues. Trimming took 4 bases from V and 10 from J; bases not matched to a gene: 13. CDR3 amino acids: CASSSGQAPRWSPLHF. CDR3 coding DNA: TGTGCCAGCAGTTCAGGACAGGCGCCTAGGTGGTCACCCCTCCACTTT.

The gene calls are TRBV4-2 and TRBJ2-1; 8 bases match TRBD2. The CDR3 covers 15 residues. V shed 3 bases and J 4 bases; nucleotides not matched to a gene: 5. CDR1 is LGHNA, CDR2 YNFKEQ, per germline. DNA for the CDR3: TGTGCCAGCAGCCAGGAGACTAGCGCGTACAATGAGCAGTTCTTC. It codes for CASSQETSAYNEQFF.

This clone was counted only a few times. The rearrangement uses TRBV11-2 and TRBJ1-5; the D gene is possibly TRBD1 (5 bases). The CDR3 contains 14 residues. Trimming stripped 3 bases from V and 0 bases from J, with 6 bases between. Germline values: CDR1 SGHAT, CDR2 FQNNGV. The CDR3 loop reads CASSFGASNQPQHF. The DNA of the CDR3 is TGTGCCAGCAGCTTTGGGGCTAGCAATCAGCCCCAGCATTTT. Drawing the rest from reference TRBV11-2 and TRBJ1-5, the complete variable domain is EAGVAQSPRYKIIEKRQSVAFWCNPISGHATLYWYQQILGQGPKLLIQFQNNGVVDDSQLPKDRFSAERLKGVDSTLKIQPAKLEDSAVYLCASSFGASNQPQHFGDGTRLSIL.

This chain joins TRBV25-1 and TRBJ1-5; no definite D call. The CDR3 consists of 13 residues. Germline V gives CDR1 MGHDK, CDR2 SYGVNS. V was trimmed by 3 bases and J by 0 bases, leaving 3 bases between them. The CDR3 nucleotides read TGTGCCAGCAGTGATGGTAGCAATCAGCCCCAGCATTTT. Amino acids: CASSDGSNQPQHF.

In this sample, this clone turned up once. V gene TRBV18 combines with J gene TRBJ1-1; weak D call: TRBD1 (5 bases). V shed 0 bases and J shed 5 bases, with 10 bases lying between them. Germline CDR1 reads KGHSH; CDR2 reads LQKENI. The CDR3 sequence is 14 residues long. CDR3: CASSPPTGGTEAFF. DNA for the CDR3: TGTGCCAGCTCACCACCAACGGGGGGGACTGAAGCTTTCTTT.

V gene TRBV10-3 combines with J gene TRBJ2-7, with TRBD2 matching 7 bases. Trimming took 8 bases from V and 6 from J; bases not matched to a gene: 4. The CDR3 spans 11 residues. Germline lookup yields CDR1 ENHRY and CDR2 SYGVKD. CDR3 DNA: TGTGCCATCTCACGGGGGGTCGAGCAGTACTTC. This gives the protein CAISRGVEQYF.

This chain links TRBV6-6 with TRBJ2-1; TRBD2 matches 14 bases. This CDR3 has 16 amino acids. The V gene end was trimmed by 6 bases and the J gene end by 10 bases; junction bases not matched to a gene: 11. Germline V gene lookup returns CDR1 MNHNY and CDR2 SVGAGI (reference sequence). The CDR3 nucleotides are TGTGCCAGCAGGCGACTAGCGGGGGGGCAGGGTGGGGAGCAGTTCTTC. Amino acid sequence: CASRRLAGGQGGEQFF.

The gene calls are TRBV27 and TRBJ2-7; TRBD2 matches 11 bases. The CDR3 consists of 14 residues. V was pared by 0 bases and J by 7 bases, with 2 bases of the junction left unmatched. Germline V gene lookup returns CDR1 MNHEY and CDR2 SMNVEV (reference sequence). CDR3 nucleotide sequence: TGTGCCAGCAGTTTATCACTAGCGGGGGTTGAGCAGTACTTC. Encoded protein: CASSLSLAGVEQYF.

This chain connects TRBV19 to TRBJ2-2, with D possibly being TRBD2 (7 bases). Germline lookup yields CDR1 LNHDA and CDR2 SQIVND (reference sequence). This CDR3 has 15 residues. V was shortened by 7 bases and J by 6 bases, with 18 bases between the two germline ends. In DNA form, the CDR3 reads TGTGCCAGTACCCTGGGGGGGGCCGGGTCCGGGGAGCTGTTTTTT. Translation: CASTLGGAGSGELFF.

This clone was seen only once. V usage is TRBV2 and J usage is TRBJ1-2; D possibly corresponds to TRBD1 (5 bases). V gave up 8 bases and J gave up 4 bases, with 14 bases separating them. CDR3 length: 13 amino acids. Looked up from germline, CDR1 is SNHLY and CDR2 is FYNNEI. Here the CDR3 DNA reads TGTGCCAGCCGAGGGGATCGTGGCTATGGCTACACCTTC. Its translation: CASRGDRGYGYTF. Based on the CDR3 plus reference TRBV2 and TRBJ1-2, the full variable domain is EPEVTQTPSHQVTQMGQEVILRCVPISNHLYFYWYRQILGQKVEFLVSFYNNEISEKSEIFDDQFSVERPDGSNFTLKIRSTKLEDSAMYFCASRGDRGYGYTFGSGTRLTVV.